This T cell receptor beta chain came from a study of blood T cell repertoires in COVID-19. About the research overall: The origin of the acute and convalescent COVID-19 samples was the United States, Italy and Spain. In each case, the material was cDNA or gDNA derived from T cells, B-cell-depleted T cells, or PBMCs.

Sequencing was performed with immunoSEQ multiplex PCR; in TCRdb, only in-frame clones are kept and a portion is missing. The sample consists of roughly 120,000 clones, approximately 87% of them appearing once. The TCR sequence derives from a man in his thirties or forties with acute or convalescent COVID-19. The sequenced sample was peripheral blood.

CDR3 sequence reads: CASSYDGGGTKNIQYF. In DNA form, the CDR3 reads TGTGCCAGCAGTTATGATGGGGGGGGGACCAAAAACATTCAGTACTTC. The V and J genes are TRBV6-5 and TRBJ2-4; TRBD2 agrees at 7 bases. Losses at the gene ends were 3 bases for V and 2 bases for J; bases not matched to a gene: 7. Germline V gene lookup returns CDR1 MNHEY and CDR2 SVGAGI. The length of the CDR3 is 16 residues.